This passage covers 9 T cell receptor beta chains from one sample sequenced in a study of patients and donors after allogeneic stem cell transplantation. TCRdb independently ran MiXCR on the RT-PCR reads; one entry per CDR3 protein. Among about 150,000 distinct CDR3 sequences listed, approximately 37% were seen once. Sample: blood, either unsorted or a sorted T cell fraction (not recorded which). These receptors all come from a human donor who was either an allogeneic HSCT recipient or a stem cell or donor lymphocyte infusion donor (not recorded which). It is not recorded whose cells these are; they may come from a transplant donor.

This sequence joins TRBV5-1 and TRBJ1-2; D is uncertain. With 5 bases removed from V and 8 bases from J, the gap between germline ends came to 22 bases. CDR3 size: 15 residues. CDR1 SGHRS and CDR2 YFSETQ come from the germline V gene. The CDR3, as DNA: TGCGCCAGCAGTTTTACGGGCCTCCCCCGAGGAGGCTACACCTTC. This codes for CASSFTGLPRGGYTF.

This clonotype was recorded a few times. The rearrangement links TRBV9 to TRBJ2-1; TRBD2 aligns across 9 bases. CDR3 length equals 17 residues. The ends lost 1 base at V and 1 base at J; junction bases unmatched: 6. Germline V gene lookup returns CDR1 SGDLS and CDR2 YYNGEE. CDR3 coding DNA: TGTGCCAGCAGCGTATCAAGCGGGGGGTATTCCTACAATGAGCAGTTCTTC. Encoded protein: CASSVSSGGYSYNEQFF.

The gene calls are TRBV28 and TRBJ1-2; possible D gene TRBD1, 6 bases. Germline CDR1 reads MDHEN; CDR2 reads SYDVKM. The V end was cut by 2 bases, the J end by 0 bases, with 13 bases between. CDR3 length equals 16 residues. This chain's CDR3 is CASSLATGTSNYGYTF. The CDR3 bases are TGTGCCAGCAGTTTAGCCACAGGGACGTCTAACTATGGCTACACCTTC.

The chain carries TRBV7-9 and TRBJ2-5; no clear D gene. The CDR3 loop spans 12 amino acids. CDR1 is SEHNR, CDR2 FQNEAQ, per germline (reference sequence). Trimming took 5 bases from V and 0 from J, leaving 4 bases between them. The CDR3 sequence: CASSRDQETQYF. Written as DNA, the CDR3 is TGTGCCAGCAGCCGGGACCAAGAGACCCAGTACTTC.

This clonotype came up a few times. CDR3 residues: CASRPGTANGYTF. CDR3 bases: TGTGCCAGCAGACCCGGGACAGCAAACGGCTACACCTTC. The rearrangement joins TRBV6-2 or TRBV6-3 to TRBJ1-2; TRBD1 aligns across 7 bases. From germline, CDR1 is MNHEY and CDR2 SVGEGT. The CDR3 spans 13 residues. After removal of 6 bases from V and 8 bases from J, the junction contained 9 bases not matched to a gene.

This clonotype was seen a few times. The chain is built from TRBV10-3 and TRBJ2-2; no clear D. Looked up from germline, CDR1 is ENHRY and CDR2 is SYGVKD. The CDR3 loop spans 13 amino acids. Trimming shortened V by 7 bases and J by 0 bases, and 6 bases separated the two germline ends. The CDR3 spells CAIKKPNTGELFF. The CDR3 bases are TGTGCCATCAAGAAACCGAACACCGGGGAGCTGTTTTTT.

The CDR3 here is CAFRVGDTQYF. CDR3 nucleotides: TGTGCCTTCAGGGTAGGCGATACGCAGTATTTT. J is TRBJ2-3 and V is TRBV7-2; tentative D call: TRBD1 (5 bases). There are 11 residues in the CDR3. The V gene lost 11 bases and the J gene lost 6 bases, with 12 bases spanning the gap. Germline V gene sequence: CDR1 SGHTA, CDR2 FQGNSA. Complete variable domain (other parts from reference TRBV7-2 and TRBJ2-3): GAGVSQSPSNKVTEKGKDVELRCDPISGHTALYWYRQSLGQGLEFLIYFQGNSAPDKSGLPSDRFSAERTGGSVSTLTIQRTQQEDSAVYLCAFRVGDTQYFGPGTRLTVL.

The table lists this clonotype with a few counts. V gene TRBV29-1 combines with J gene TRBJ1-1, with D unclear. The germline CDR1 and CDR2 sequences are SQVTM and ANQGSEA. CDR3 length equals 11 residues. The V and J ends lost 4 bases and 5 bases respectively, with 8 bases between them. The CDR3: CSVVSGTEAFF. The CDR3 coding sequence is TGCAGCGTTGTAAGCGGGACTGAAGCTTTCTTT.

This clonotype was picked up a small number of times. The chain combines TRBV12-3 or TRBV12-4 with TRBJ1-6; D unresolved. V lost 0 bases and J lost 8, with 11 bases in between. This CDR3 has 15 residues. The CDR3 protein is CASSLAQPGYSPLHF. Here the CDR3 DNA reads TGTGCCAGCAGTTTAGCGCAGCCCGGGTATTCACCCCTCCACTTT.